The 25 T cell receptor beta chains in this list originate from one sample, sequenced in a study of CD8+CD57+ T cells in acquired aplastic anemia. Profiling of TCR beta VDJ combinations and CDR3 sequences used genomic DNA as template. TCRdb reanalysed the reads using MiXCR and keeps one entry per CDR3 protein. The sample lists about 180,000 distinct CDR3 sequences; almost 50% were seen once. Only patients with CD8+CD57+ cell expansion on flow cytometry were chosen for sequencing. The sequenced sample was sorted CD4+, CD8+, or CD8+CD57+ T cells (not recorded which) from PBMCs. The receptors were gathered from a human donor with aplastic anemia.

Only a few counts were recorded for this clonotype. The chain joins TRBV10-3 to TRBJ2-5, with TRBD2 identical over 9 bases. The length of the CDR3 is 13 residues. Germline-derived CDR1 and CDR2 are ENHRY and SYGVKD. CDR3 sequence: CATTAGGGEAQYF. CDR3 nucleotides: TGTGCGACGACCGCGGGCGGGGGGGAGGCCCAGTACTTC.

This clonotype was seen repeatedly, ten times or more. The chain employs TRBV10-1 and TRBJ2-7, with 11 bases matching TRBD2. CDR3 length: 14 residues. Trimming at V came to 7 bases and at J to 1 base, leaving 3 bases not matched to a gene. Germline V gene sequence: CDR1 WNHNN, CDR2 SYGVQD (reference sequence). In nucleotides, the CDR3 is TGCGCCAGCACTAGCGGGGGGAGGTCCTACGAGCAGTACTTC. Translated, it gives CASTSGGRSYEQYF.

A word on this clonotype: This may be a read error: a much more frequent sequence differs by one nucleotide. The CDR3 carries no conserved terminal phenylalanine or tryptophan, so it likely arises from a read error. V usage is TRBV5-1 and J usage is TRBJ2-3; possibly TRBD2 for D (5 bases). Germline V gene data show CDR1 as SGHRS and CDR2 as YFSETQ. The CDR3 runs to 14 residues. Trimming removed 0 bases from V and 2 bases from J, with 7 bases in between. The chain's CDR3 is CASSLGTLTDTQYY. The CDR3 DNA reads TGCGCCAGCAGCTTGGGGACTCTCACAGATACGCAGTATTAT.

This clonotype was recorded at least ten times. In nucleotides, the CDR3 is TGTGCCAGCATGAGAGACTCTGGAAACACCATATATTTT. Its protein is CASMRDSGNTIYF. The chain is built from TRBV6-2 or TRBV6-3 and TRBJ1-3; no reliable D call. CDR1 MNHEY and CDR2 SVGEGT come from the germline V gene. The CDR3 runs to 13 residues. Trimming shortened V by 7 bases and J by 0 bases, and 7 bases separated the two germline ends.

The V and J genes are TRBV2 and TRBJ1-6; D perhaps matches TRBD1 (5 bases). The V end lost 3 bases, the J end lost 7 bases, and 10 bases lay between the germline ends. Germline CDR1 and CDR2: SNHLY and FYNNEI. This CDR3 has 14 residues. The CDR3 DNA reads TGTGCCAGCAGTGAGATGGGGGTAAATTCACCCCTCCACTTT. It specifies CASSEMGVNSPLHF. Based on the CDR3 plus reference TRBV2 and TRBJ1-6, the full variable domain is EPEVTQTPSHQVTQMGQEVILRCVPISNHLYFYWYRQILGQKVEFLVSFYNNEISEKSEIFDDQFSVERPDGSNFTLKIRSTKLEDSAMYFCASSEMGVNSPLHFGNGTRLTVT.

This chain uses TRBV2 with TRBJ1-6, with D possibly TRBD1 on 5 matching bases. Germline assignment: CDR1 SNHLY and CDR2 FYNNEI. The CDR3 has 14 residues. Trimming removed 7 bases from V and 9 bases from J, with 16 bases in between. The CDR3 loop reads CASMGGRGSSPLHF. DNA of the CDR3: TGTGCCAGCATGGGGGGACGGGGAAGTTCACCCCTCCACTTT.

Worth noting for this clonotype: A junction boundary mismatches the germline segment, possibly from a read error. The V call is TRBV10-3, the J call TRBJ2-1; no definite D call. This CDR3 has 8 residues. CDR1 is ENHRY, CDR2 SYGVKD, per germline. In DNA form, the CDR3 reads TGTGCCATCAGTGAGTCTACTTTC. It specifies CAISESTF.

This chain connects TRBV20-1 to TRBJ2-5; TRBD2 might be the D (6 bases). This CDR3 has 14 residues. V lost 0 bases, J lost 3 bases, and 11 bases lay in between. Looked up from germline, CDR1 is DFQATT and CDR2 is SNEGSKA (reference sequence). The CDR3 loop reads CSAREGTVKETQYF. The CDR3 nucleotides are TGCAGTGCTAGAGAGGGGACTGTGAAAGAGACCCAGTACTTC.

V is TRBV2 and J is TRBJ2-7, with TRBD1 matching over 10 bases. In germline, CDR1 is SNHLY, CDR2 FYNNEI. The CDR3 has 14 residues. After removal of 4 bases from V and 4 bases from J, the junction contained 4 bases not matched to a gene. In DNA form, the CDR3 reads TGTGCCAGCAGTGCAAGACAGGGGGCGTACGAGCAGTACTTC. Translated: CASSARQGAYEQYF.

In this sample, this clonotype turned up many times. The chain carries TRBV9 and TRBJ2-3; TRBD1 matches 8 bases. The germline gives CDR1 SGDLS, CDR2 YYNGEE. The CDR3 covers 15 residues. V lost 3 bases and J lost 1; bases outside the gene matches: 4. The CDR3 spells CASSEQGGGTDTQYF. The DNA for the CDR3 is TGTGCCAGCAGCGAACAGGGGGGAGGCACAGATACGCAGTATTTT.

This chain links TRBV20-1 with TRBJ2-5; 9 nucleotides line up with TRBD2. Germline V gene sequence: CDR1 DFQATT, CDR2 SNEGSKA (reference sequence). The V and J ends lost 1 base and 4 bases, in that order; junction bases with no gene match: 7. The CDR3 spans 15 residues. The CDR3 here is CSARGSSGARETQYF. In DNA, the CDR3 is TGCAGTGCTAGAGGGTCTAGCGGGGCCCGAGAGACCCAGTACTTC.

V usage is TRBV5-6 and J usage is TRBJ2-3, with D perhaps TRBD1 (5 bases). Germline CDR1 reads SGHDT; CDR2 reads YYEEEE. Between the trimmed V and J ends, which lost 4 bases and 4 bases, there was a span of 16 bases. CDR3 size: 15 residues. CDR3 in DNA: TGTGCCAGCAGCCCGCGGTCAGGGTTCTCAGATACGCAGTATTTT. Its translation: CASSPRSGFSDTQYF.

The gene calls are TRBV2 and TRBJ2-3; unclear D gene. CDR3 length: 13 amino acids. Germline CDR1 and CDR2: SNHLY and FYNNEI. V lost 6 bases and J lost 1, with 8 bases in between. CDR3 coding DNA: TGTGCCAGCAGGGACGTACGCACAGATACGCAGTATTTT. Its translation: CASRDVRTDTQYF.

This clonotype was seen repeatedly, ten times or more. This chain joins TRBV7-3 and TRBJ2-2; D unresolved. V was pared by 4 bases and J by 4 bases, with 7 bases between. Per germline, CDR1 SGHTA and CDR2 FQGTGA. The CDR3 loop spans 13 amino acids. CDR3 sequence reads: CASSSQSTGELFF. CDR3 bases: TGTGCCAGCAGCTCCCAATCCACCGGGGAGCTGTTTTTT.

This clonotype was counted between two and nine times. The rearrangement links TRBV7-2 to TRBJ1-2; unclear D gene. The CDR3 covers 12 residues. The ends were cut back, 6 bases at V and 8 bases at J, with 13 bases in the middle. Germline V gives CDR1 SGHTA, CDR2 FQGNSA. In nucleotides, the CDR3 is TGTGCCAGCAGAGCGGGCGGCGAAGGCTACACCTTC. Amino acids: CASRAGGEGYTF.

CDR3 bases: TGCAGTGCTGAGGGGGGAGGAGCGTCTTCATTCGGCTCCTACGAGCAGTACTTC. Translated, it gives CSAEGGGASSFGSYEQYF. The chain combines TRBV20-1 with TRBJ2-7; possibly TRBD1 or TRBD2 for D (6 bases each). Trimming took 5 bases from V and 0 from J, leaving 26 bases between them. The germline gives CDR1 DFQATT, CDR2 SNEGSKA (reference sequence). This CDR3 spans 18 amino acids.

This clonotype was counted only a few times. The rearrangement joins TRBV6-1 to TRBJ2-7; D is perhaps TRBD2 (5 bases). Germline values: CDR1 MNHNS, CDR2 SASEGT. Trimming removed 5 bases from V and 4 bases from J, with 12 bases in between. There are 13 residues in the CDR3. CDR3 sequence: CASSPVGSYEQYF. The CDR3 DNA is TGTGCCAGCAGTCCCGTAGGGAGTTACGAGCAGTACTTC.

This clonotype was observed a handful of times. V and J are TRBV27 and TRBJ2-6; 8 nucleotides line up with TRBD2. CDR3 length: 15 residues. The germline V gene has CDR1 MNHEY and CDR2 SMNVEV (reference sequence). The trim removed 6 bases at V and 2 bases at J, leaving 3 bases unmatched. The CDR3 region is CASSQGLAGANVLTF. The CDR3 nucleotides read TGTGCCAGCAGCCAGGGACTAGCTGGGGCCAACGTCCTGACTTTC. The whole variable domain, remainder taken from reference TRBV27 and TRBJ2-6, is EAQVTQNPRYLITVTGKKLTVTCSQNMNHEYMSWYRQDPGLGLRQIYYSMNVEVTDKGDVPEGYKVSRKEKRNFPLILESPSPNQTSLYFCASSQGLAGANVLTFGAGSRLTVL.

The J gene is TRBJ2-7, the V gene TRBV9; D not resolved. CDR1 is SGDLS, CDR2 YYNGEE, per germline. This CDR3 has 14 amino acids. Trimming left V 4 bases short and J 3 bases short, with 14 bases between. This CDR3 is CASSQFFPFYEQYF. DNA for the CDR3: TGTGCCAGCAGCCAATTTTTTCCCTTCTACGAGCAGTACTTC.

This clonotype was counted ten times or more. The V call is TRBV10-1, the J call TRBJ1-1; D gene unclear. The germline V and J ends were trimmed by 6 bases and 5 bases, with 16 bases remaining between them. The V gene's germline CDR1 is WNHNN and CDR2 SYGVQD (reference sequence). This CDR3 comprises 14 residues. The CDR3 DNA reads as TGCGCCAGCAGGGATACCAGGCAGAGGACTGAAGCTTTCTTT. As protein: CASRDTRQRTEAFF.

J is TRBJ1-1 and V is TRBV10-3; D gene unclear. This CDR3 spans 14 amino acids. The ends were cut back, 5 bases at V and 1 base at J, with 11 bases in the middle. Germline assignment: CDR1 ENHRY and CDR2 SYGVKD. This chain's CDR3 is CAISPGLPNTEAFF. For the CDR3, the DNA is TGTGCCATCAGTCCCGGACTGCCGAACACTGAAGCTTTCTTT.

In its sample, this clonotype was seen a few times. CDR3 protein: CASSLTGPEAFF. In nucleotides, the CDR3 is TGTGCCAGCAGCTTAACGGGGCCAGAAGCTTTCTTT. The gene calls are TRBV7-2 and TRBJ1-1, with a weak D call TRBD1 (5 bases). The CDR3 extends over 12 amino acids. Trimming took 2 bases from V and 8 from J, leaving 9 bases between them. CDR1 and CDR2 (germline): SGHTA, FQGNSA. Full variable domain (missing parts from reference TRBV7-2 and TRBJ1-1): GAGVSQSPSNKVTEKGKDVELRCDPISGHTALYWYRQSLGQGLEFLIYFQGNSAPDKSGLPSDRFSAERTGGSVSTLTIQRTQQEDSAVYLCASSLTGPEAFFGQGTRLTVV.

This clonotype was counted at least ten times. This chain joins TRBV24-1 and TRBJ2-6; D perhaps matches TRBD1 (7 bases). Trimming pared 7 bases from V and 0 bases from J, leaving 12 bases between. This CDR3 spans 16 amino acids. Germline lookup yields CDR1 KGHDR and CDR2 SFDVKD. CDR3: CATSAQGGSGANVLTF. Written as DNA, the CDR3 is TGTGCCACCAGCGCCCAGGGGGGCTCTGGGGCCAACGTCCTGACTTTC.

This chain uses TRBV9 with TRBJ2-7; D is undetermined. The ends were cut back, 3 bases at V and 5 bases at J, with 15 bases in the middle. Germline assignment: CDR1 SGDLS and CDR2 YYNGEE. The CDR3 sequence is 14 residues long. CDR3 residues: CASSASPLPDEQYF. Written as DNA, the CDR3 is TGTGCCAGCAGCGCGTCCCCCTTACCGGACGAGCAGTACTTC.

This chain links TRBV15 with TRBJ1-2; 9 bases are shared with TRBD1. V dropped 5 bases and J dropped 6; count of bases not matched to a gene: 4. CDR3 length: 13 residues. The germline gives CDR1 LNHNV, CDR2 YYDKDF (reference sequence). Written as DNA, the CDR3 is TGTGCCACCAGCGGGGGACAGGGCAATGGCTACACCTTC. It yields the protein CATSGGQGNGYTF.